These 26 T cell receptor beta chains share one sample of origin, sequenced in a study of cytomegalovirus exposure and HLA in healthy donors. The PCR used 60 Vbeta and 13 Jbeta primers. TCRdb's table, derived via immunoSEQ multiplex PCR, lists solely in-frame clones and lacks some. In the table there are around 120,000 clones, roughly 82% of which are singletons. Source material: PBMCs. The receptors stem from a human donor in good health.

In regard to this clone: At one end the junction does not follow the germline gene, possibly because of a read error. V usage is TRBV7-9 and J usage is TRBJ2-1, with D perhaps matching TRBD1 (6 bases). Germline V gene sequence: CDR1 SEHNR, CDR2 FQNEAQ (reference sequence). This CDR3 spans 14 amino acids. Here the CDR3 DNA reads TGTTCCAGCATCCGCAGGGGAGCCTACAATGAGCAGTTCTTC. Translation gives CSSIRRGAYNEQFF.

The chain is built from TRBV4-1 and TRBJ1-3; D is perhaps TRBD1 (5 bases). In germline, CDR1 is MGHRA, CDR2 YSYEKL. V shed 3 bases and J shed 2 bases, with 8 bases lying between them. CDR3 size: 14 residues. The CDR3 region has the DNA TGCGCCAGCAGCCACGGGGGGGCTGGAAACACCATATATTTT. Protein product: CASSHGGAGNTIYF.

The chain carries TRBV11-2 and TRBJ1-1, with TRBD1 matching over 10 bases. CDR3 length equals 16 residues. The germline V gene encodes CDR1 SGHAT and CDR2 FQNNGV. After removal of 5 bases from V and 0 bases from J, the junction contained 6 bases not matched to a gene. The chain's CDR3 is CASSRGQGFMNTEAFF. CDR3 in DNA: TGTGCCAGCAGCCGGGGACAGGGGTTCATGAACACTGAAGCTTTCTTT.

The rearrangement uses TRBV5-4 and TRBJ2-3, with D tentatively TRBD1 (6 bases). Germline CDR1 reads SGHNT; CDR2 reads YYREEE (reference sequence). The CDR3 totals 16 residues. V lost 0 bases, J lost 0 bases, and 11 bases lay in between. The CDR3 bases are TGTGCCAGCAGCTTGGTTCGGACAGCGAGCACAGATACGCAGTATTTT. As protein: CASSLVRTASTDTQYF.

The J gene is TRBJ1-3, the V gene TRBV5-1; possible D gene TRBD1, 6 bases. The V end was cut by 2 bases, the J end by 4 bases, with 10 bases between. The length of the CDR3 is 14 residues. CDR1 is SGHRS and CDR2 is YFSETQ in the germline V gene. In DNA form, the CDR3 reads TGCGCCAGCAGCTTATCAGGGGAAGGAAACACCATATATTTT. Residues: CASSLSGEGNTIYF.

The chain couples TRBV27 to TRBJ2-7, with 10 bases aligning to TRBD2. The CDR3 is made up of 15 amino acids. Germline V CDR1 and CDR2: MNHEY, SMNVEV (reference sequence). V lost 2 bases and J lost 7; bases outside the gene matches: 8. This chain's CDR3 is CASSLVAGGLWEQYF. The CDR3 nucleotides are TGTGCCAGCAGTTTAGTAGCGGGAGGATTGTGGGAGCAGTACTTC.

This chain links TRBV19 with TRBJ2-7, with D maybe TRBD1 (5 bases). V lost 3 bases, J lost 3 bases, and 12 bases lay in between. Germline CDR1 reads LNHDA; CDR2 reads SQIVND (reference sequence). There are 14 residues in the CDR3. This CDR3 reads CASSILRGGYEQYF. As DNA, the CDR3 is TGTGCCAGTAGTATTCTAAGGGGTGGCTACGAGCAGTACTTC.

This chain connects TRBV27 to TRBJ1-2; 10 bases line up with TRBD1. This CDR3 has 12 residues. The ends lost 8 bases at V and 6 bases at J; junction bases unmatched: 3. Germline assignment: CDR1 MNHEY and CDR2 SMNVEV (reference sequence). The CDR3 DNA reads TGTGCCAGCCAAGGGACAGGGGATGGCTACACCTTC. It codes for CASQGTGDGYTF.

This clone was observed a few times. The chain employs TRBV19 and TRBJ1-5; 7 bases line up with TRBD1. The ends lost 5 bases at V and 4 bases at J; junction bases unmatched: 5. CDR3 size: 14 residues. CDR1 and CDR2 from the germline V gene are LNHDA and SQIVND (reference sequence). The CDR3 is CASSVRTGNQPQHF. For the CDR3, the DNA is TGTGCCAGTAGTGTCCGGACAGGTAATCAGCCCCAGCATTTT.

CDR3 in DNA: TGCGCCAGCTCAGAGGGAACCGGGAATCAGCCCCAGCATTTT. Protein: CASSEGTGNQPQHF. The V and J genes are TRBV5-1 and TRBJ1-5; D is undetermined. The CDR3 is 14 residues long. Trimming cost V 7 bases and J 4 bases, with 15 bases left between them. Germline V lookup: CDR1 SGHRS, CDR2 YFSETQ.

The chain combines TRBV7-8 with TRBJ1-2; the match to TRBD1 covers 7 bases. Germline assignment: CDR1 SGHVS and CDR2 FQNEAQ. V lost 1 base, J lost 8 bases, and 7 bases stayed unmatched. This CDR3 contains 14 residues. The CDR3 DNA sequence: TGTGCCAGCAGCTTAGACAGGGGATCGTTCGGCTACACCTTC. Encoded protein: CASSLDRGSFGYTF.

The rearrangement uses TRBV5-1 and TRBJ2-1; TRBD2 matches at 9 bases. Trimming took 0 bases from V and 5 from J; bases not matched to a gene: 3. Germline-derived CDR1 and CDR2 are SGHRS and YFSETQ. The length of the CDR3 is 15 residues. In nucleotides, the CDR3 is TGCGCCAGCAGCTTGGGGCTAGCGGGGCACAATGAGCAGTTCTTC. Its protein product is CASSLGLAGHNEQFF.

This CDR3 is CASGLLDGGRLFF. CDR3 DNA sequence: TGTGCTAGTGGCCTTCTCGACGGGGGAAGGCTGTTTTTT. The V gene is TRBV12-5, the J gene TRBJ2-2, with D possibly TRBD2 on 6 matching bases. Trimming cost V 6 bases and J 13 bases, with 18 bases left between them. CDR3 length: 13 residues. Per the germline V gene, CDR1 is LGHNT and CDR2 is FRNRAP.

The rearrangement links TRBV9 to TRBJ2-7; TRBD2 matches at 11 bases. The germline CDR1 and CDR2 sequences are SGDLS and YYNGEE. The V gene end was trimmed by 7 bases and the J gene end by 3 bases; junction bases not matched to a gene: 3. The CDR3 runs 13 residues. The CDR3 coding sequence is TGTGCCAGCCCTACTAGCGGGGGCTACGAGCAGTACTTC. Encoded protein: CASPTSGGYEQYF. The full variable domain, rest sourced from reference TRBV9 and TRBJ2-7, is DSGVTQTPKHLITATGQRVTLRCSPRSGDLSVYWYQQSLDQGLQFLIQYYNGEERAKGNILERFSAQQFPDLHSELNLSSLELGDSALYFCASPTSGGYEQYFGPGTRLTVT.

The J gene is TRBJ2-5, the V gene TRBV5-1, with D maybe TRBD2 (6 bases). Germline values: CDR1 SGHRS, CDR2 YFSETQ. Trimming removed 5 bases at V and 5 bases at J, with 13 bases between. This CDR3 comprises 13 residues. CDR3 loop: CASSPGSGETQYF. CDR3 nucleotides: TGCGCCAGCAGTCCCGGAAGCGGGGAGACCCAGTACTTC.

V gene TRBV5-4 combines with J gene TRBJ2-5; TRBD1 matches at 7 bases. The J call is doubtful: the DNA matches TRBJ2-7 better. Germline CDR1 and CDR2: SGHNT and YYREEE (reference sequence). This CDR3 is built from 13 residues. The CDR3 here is CASSLEGAYEQYF. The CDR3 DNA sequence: TGTGCCAGCAGCTTGGAGGGGGCGTACGAGCAGTACTTC.

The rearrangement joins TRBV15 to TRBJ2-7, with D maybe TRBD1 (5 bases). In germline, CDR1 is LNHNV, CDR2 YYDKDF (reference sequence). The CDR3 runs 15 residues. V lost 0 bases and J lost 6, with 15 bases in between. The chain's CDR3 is CATSRDRQGSSEQYF. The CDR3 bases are TGTGCCACCAGCAGAGATCGCCAGGGTAGCAGCGAGCAGTACTTC.

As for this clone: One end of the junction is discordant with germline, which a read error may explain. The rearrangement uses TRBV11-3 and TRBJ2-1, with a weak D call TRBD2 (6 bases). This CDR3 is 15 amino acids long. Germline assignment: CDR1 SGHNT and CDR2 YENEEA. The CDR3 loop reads CASSLDRDSHNEQFF. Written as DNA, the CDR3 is TGTGCCAGCAGCTTAGATCGGGACTCCCACAATGAGCAGTTCTTC. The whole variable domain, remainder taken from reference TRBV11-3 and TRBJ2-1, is EAGVVQSPRYKIIEKKQPVAFWCNPISGHNTLYWYLQNLGQGPELLIRYENEEAVDDSQLPKDRFSAERLKGVDSTLKIQPAELGDSAVYLCASSLDRDSHNEQFFGPGTRLTVL.

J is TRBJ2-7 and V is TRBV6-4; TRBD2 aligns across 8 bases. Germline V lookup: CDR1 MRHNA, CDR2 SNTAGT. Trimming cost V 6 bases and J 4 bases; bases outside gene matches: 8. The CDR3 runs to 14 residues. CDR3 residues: CASSRTSPRYEQYF. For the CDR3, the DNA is TGTGCCAGCAGCCGGACTAGCCCCCGATACGAGCAGTACTTC.

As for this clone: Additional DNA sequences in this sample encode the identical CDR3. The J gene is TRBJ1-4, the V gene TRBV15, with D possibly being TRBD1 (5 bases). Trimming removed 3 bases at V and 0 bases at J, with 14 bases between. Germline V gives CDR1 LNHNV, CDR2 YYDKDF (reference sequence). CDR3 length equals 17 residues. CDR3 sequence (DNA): TGTGCCACCAGCAGCTATAGGCAGGGTGCAACTAATGAAAAACTGTTTTTT. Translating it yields CATSSYRQGATNEKLFF. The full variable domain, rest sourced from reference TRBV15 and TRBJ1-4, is DAMVIQNPRYQVTQFGKPVTLSCSQTLNHNVMYWYQQKSSQAPKLLFHYYDKDFNNEADTPDNFQSRRPNTSFCFLDIRSPGLGDTAMYLCATSSYRQGATNEKLFFGSGTQLSVL.

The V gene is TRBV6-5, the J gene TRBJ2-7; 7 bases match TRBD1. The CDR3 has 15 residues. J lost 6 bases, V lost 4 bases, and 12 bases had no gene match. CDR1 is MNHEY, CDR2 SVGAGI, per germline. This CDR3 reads CASSSRTGTRSEQYF. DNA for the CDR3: TGTGCCAGCAGTTCCCGGACAGGAACTAGGTCCGAGCAGTACTTC.

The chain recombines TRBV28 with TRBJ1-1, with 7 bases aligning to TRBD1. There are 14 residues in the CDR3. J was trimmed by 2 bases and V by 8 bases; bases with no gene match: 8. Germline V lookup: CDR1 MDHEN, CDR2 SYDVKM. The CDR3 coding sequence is TGTGCCAGCGCATCGACAGGGCCTAACACTGAAGCTTTCTTT. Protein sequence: CASASTGPNTEAFF.

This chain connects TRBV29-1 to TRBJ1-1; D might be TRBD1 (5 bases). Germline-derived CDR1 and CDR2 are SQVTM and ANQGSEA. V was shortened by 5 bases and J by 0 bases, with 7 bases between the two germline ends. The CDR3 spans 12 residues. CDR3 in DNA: TGCAGCGTTTCGGGGGTGAACACTGAAGCTTTCTTT. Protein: CSVSGVNTEAFF.

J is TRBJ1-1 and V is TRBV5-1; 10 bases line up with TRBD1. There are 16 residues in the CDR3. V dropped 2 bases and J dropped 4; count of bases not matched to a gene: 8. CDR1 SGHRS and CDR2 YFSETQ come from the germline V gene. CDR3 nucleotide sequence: TGCGCCAGCAGCTTAAGCCTGACAGGGGGCGGCACTGAAGCTTTCTTT. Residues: CASSLSLTGGGTEAFF.

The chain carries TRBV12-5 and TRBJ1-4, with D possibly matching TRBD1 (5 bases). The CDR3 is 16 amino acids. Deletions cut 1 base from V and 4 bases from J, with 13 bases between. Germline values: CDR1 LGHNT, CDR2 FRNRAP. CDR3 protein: CASGLGALGRNEKLFF. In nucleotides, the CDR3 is TGTGCTAGTGGTTTGGGGGCGTTGGGGCGTAATGAAAAACTGTTTTTT.

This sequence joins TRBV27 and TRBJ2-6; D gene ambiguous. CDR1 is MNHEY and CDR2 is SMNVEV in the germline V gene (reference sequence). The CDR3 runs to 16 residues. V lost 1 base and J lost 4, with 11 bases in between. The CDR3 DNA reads TGTGCCAGCAGTTTATGGGCTGTCTCAGGGGCCAACGTCCTGACTTTC. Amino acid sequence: CASSLWAVSGANVLTF. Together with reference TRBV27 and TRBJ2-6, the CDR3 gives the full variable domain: EAQVTQNPRYLITVTGKKLTVTCSQNMNHEYMSWYRQDPGLGLRQIYYSMNVEVTDKGDVPEGYKVSRKEKRNFPLILESPSPNQTSLYFCASSLWAVSGANVLTFGAGSRLTVL.